A selection of T cell receptor beta chains follows, all from one sample in a study of response to subunit inactivated influenza vaccine. TCRdb independently ran MiXCR on the RT-PCR reads; one entry per CDR3 protein. Here the sample spans around 320,000 distinct CDR3 sequences, approximately 23% being singletons. Sequencing used PBMCs from blood, obtained approximately 22 months after vaccination. These TCRs come from a man between 50 and 75 years old who received an inactivated influenza vaccine. The CDR3 runs from the conserved cysteine through the conserved F or W. Each record gives: CDR3 DNA, CDR3 protein, clone size, CDR3 length, D gene, J gene, V gene. The D gene is left open where the match is weak. For some rows the clone size is stated as once, few or many, or as a class when expanded; others skip it.

CDR3 DNA: TGTGCCAGCAGCTTAAAAGGGAGTGAAAAACTGTTTTTT
CDR3 protein: CASSLKGSEKLFF
clone size: NA
CDR3 length: 13
D gene: NA
J gene: TRBJ1-4
V gene: TRBV7-6

CDR3 DNA: TGTGCCAGCAGCTTAGTTTCGGGGTCGGGGTATGGCTACACCTTC
CDR3 protein: CASSLVSGSGYGYTF
clone size: many
CDR3 length: 15
D gene: NA
J gene: TRBJ1-2
V gene: TRBV7-2

CDR3 DNA: TGCGCCAGCCGCCGGGACAGGGGGGCTGAAGCTTTCTTT
CDR3 protein: CASRRDRGAEAFF
clone size: few
CDR3 length: 13
D gene: TRBD1
J gene: TRBJ1-1
V gene: TRBV4-3

CDR3 DNA: TGTGCCAGCTCCTCCAAGGGGAACACTGAAGCTTTCTTT
CDR3 protein: CASSSKGNTEAFF
clone size: many
CDR3 length: 13
D gene: NA
J gene: TRBJ1-1
V gene: TRBV18

CDR3 DNA: TGTGCCAGCAGCCAGCCACCGGGACTAATCTCTGGGGCCAACGTCCTGACTTTC
CDR3 protein: CASSQPPGLISGANVLTF
clone size: NA
CDR3 length: 18
D gene: TRBD2
J gene: TRBJ2-6
V gene: TRBV3-1

CDR3 DNA: TGTGCCAGCAGTTTGGACGGGTCAGGGGTCCAGTACTTC
CDR3 protein: CASSLDGSGVQYF
clone size: few
CDR3 length: 13
D gene: NA
J gene: TRBJ2-5
V gene: TRBV6-2/TRBV6-3

CDR3 DNA: TGCGCCAGCAGCTTCGGCGGGAGGGCCGGAGATGAGCAGTTCTTC
CDR3 protein: CASSFGGRAGDEQFF
clone size: NA
CDR3 length: 15
D gene: TRBD2
J gene: TRBJ2-1
V gene: TRBV5-1

CDR3 DNA: TGCAGTGCTCCTACAGGGGAACGGGGCAATTCACCCCTCCACTTT
CDR3 protein: CSAPTGERGNSPLHF
clone size: NA
CDR3 length: 15
D gene: TRBD1
J gene: TRBJ1-6
V gene: TRBV20-1

CDR3 DNA: TGCAGCGTTTTGGGGGGCGAAGGAGAGGAGACCCAGTACTTC
CDR3 protein: CSVLGGEGEETQYF
clone size: NA
CDR3 length: 14
D gene: NA
J gene: TRBJ2-5
V gene: TRBV29-1

CDR3 DNA: TGTGCCATCACTAGAAGGGGGCGGGAGGCCCCTAGCACAGATACGCAGTATTTT
CDR3 protein: CAITRRGREAPSTDTQYF
clone size: NA
CDR3 length: 18
D gene: NA
J gene: TRBJ2-3
V gene: TRBV10-3

CDR3 DNA: TGTGCCACTAACCCACTAGCGGGGCCCACAGATACGCAGTATTTT
CDR3 protein: CATNPLAGPTDTQYF
clone size: NA
CDR3 length: 15
D gene: TRBD2
J gene: TRBJ2-3
V gene: TRBV28

CDR3 DNA: TGCAGTGCTAGTGGGGGGACAAGGGGCGCGGGAACTGAAGCTTTCTTT
CDR3 protein: CSASGGTRGAGTEAFF
clone size: many
CDR3 length: 16
D gene: NA
J gene: TRBJ1-1
V gene: TRBV20-1

CDR3 DNA: TGTGCCAGCAGTACACCGGGCCGCGGGGGCGCTGAAGCTTTCTTT
CDR3 protein: CASSTPGRGGAEAFF
clone size: NA
CDR3 length: 15
D gene: NA
J gene: TRBJ1-1
V gene: TRBV12-3/TRBV12-4

CDR3 DNA: TGCAGCGTTCACAGGGTTACCGGGGAGCTGTTTTTT
CDR3 protein: CSVHRVTGELFF
clone size: few
CDR3 length: 12
D gene: NA
J gene: TRBJ2-2
V gene: TRBV29-1

CDR3 DNA: TGTGCCAGCAACAATAGCACAGATACGCAGTATTTT
CDR3 protein: CASNNSTDTQYF
clone size: few
CDR3 length: 12
D gene: NA
J gene: TRBJ2-3
V gene: TRBV7-9

CDR3 DNA: TGTGCCAGCAGAAAGCGCCAACAGGAATGGGCAACTAATGAAAAACTGTTTTTT
CDR3 protein: CASRKRQQEWATNEKLFF
clone size: NA
CDR3 length: 18
D gene: NA
J gene: TRBJ1-4
V gene: TRBV4-2

CDR3 DNA: TGCAGTGCTAGAGATCTCCAGCGGGAGGATAGTTGGGAGACCCAGTACTTC
CDR3 protein: CSARDLQREDSWETQYF
clone size: NA
CDR3 length: 17
D gene: TRBD2
J gene: TRBJ2-5
V gene: TRBV20-1

CDR3 DNA: TGTGCCAGCAGCCAAGAAGCGGACGGTGAAGCTTTCTTT
CDR3 protein: CASSQEADGEAFF
clone size: NA
CDR3 length: 13
D gene: NA
J gene: TRBJ1-1
V gene: TRBV4-2

CDR3 DNA: TGCGCCAGCAGCTTTGACAGTTTCACAGATACGCAGTATTTT
CDR3 protein: CASSFDSFTDTQYF
clone size: few
CDR3 length: 14
D gene: NA
J gene: TRBJ2-3
V gene: TRBV5-1

CDR3 DNA: TGTGCCAGCAGCAAAGATCGGGCTTGGGGCACTGAAGCTTTCTTT
CDR3 protein: CASSKDRAWGTEAFF
clone size: few
CDR3 length: 15
D gene: NA
J gene: TRBJ1-1
V gene: TRBV14

CDR3 DNA: TGTGCCAGCAGCCTCCGGATGGGACAGAATAACTATGGCTACACCTTC
CDR3 protein: CASSLRMGQNNYGYTF
clone size: NA
CDR3 length: 16
D gene: TRBD1
J gene: TRBJ1-2
V gene: TRBV7-9

CDR3 DNA: TGTGCCAGCACCCCAGACAGGGGGTTCACCGGGGAGCTGTTTTTT
CDR3 protein: CASTPDRGFTGELFF
clone size: NA
CDR3 length: 15
D gene: TRBD1
J gene: TRBJ2-2
V gene: TRBV28

CDR3 DNA: TGTGCCAGCAGTCGCGCCAGTCGGTTAGAGACCCAGTACTTC
CDR3 protein: CASSRASRLETQYF
clone size: NA
CDR3 length: 14
D gene: NA
J gene: TRBJ2-5
V gene: TRBV28

CDR3 DNA: TGTGCCAGCAGTATGACAGATTACGAGCAGTACTTC
CDR3 protein: CASSMTDYEQYF
clone size: few
CDR3 length: 12
D gene: NA
J gene: TRBJ2-7
V gene: TRBV6-2/TRBV6-3

CDR3 DNA: TGTGCCACCAGCAGAGATTATGCCCAGCCCCAGCATTTT
CDR3 protein: CATSRDYAQPQHF
clone size: many
CDR3 length: 13
D gene: NA
J gene: TRBJ1-5
V gene: TRBV15

CDR3 DNA: TGTGCCATCAGTCCGGGAATAGGTGGAAACACCATATATTTT
CDR3 protein: CAISPGIGGNTIYF
clone size: NA
CDR3 length: 14
D gene: NA
J gene: TRBJ1-3
V gene: TRBV10-3

CDR3 DNA: TGCGCCAGCAGCTTGGGAGAGGGGAACTATGGCTACACCTTC
CDR3 protein: CASSLGEGNYGYTF
clone size: few
CDR3 length: 14
D gene: NA
J gene: TRBJ1-2
V gene: TRBV5-1

CDR3 DNA: TGTGCCAGCAGCGGGACAGGGGGCGCGGATCAGCCCCAGCATTTT
CDR3 protein: CASSGTGGADQPQHF
clone size: NA
CDR3 length: 15
D gene: TRBD1
J gene: TRBJ1-5
V gene: TRBV7-2

CDR3 DNA: TGTGCCTCCGCACGGGGGGAGACCCAGTACTTC
CDR3 protein: CASARGETQYF
clone size: NA
CDR3 length: 11
D gene: NA
J gene: TRBJ2-5
V gene: TRBV19

CDR3 DNA: TGTGCCAGCAGCAATCTAGGGACCGGGGAGCTGTTTTTT
CDR3 protein: CASSNLGTGELFF
clone size: NA
CDR3 length: 13
D gene: NA
J gene: TRBJ2-2
V gene: TRBV7-9

CDR3 DNA: TGTGCCAGCAGTTATACGCAAGGACAGGGAATCCATCAGCCCCAGCATTTT
CDR3 protein: CASSYTQGQGIHQPQHF
clone size: many
CDR3 length: 17
D gene: TRBD1
J gene: TRBJ1-5
V gene: TRBV6-2/TRBV6-3

CDR3 DNA: TGCGCCAGCAGCCAGTTACTAGCGGGGGGAAACACCGGGGAGCTGTTTTTT
CDR3 protein: CASSQLLAGGNTGELFF
clone size: NA
CDR3 length: 17
D gene: TRBD2
J gene: TRBJ2-2
V gene: TRBV4-3

CDR3 DNA: TGTGCCAGCAGTTTAACAAGCATGAACACTGAAGCTTTCTTT
CDR3 protein: CASSLTSMNTEAFF
clone size: NA
CDR3 length: 14
D gene: NA
J gene: TRBJ1-1
V gene: TRBV12-3/TRBV12-4

CDR3 DNA: TGTGCCAGCAGCGTAGGTCGAGGGGAGCACGAGCAGTACTTC
CDR3 protein: CASSVGRGEHEQYF
clone size: many
CDR3 length: 14
D gene: NA
J gene: TRBJ2-7
V gene: TRBV9

CDR3 DNA: TGTGCCAGCAAGACCACAGGGGGTTCTGAAAAACTGTTTTTT
CDR3 protein: CASKTTGGSEKLFF
clone size: NA
CDR3 length: 14
D gene: TRBD1
J gene: TRBJ1-4
V gene: TRBV6-1

CDR3 DNA: TGTGCCAGCAGCGTAGTGGAGCGCACAGATACGCAGTATTTT
CDR3 protein: CASSVVERTDTQYF
clone size: NA
CDR3 length: 14
D gene: NA
J gene: TRBJ2-3
V gene: TRBV9

CDR3 DNA: TGTGCCAGCAGTTTAACTAGAAGCCAAGAGACCCAGTACTTC
CDR3 protein: CASSLTRSQETQYF
clone size: NA
CDR3 length: 14
D gene: NA
J gene: TRBJ2-5
V gene: TRBV28

CDR3 DNA: TGTGCCAGCAGTCCCGACGCTGCGCCCCAGCATTTT
CDR3 protein: CASSPDAAPQHF
clone size: NA
CDR3 length: 12
D gene: NA
J gene: TRBJ1-5
V gene: TRBV6-2/TRBV6-3

CDR3 DNA: TGTGTGTTAGTTTCTAACCCCAATGAGCAGTTCTTC
CDR3 protein: CVLVSNPNEQFF
clone size: NA
CDR3 length: 12
D gene: NA
J gene: TRBJ2-1
V gene: TRBV28

CDR3 DNA: TGTGCCATCAGTCGTTTACCGGGACTGATCTCTGGAAACACCATATATTTT
CDR3 protein: CAISRLPGLISGNTIYF
clone size: few
CDR3 length: 17
D gene: NA
J gene: TRBJ1-3
V gene: TRBV10-3

CDR3 DNA: TGTGCCAGCAGCAAGGGGACAGTCGACTACATGGAGCCCCAGCATTTT
CDR3 protein: CASSKGTVDYMEPQHF
clone size: NA
CDR3 length: 16
D gene: NA
J gene: TRBJ1-5
V gene: TRBV21-1

CDR3 DNA: TGCGCCAGCAGCTGGACTAGCGGTGCCTTATCCTACAATGAGCAGTTCTTC
CDR3 protein: CASSWTSGALSYNEQFF
clone size: NA
CDR3 length: 17
D gene: TRBD2
J gene: TRBJ2-1
V gene: TRBV5-1

CDR3 DNA: TGTGCCAGCAGCCCCTTTCTCCCGAACACTGAAGCTTTCTTT
CDR3 protein: CASSPFLPNTEAFF
clone size: few
CDR3 length: 14
D gene: NA
J gene: TRBJ1-1
V gene: TRBV5-6

CDR3 DNA: TGCGCCAGCAGCCATCGATACAGCAATCAGCCCCAGCATTTT
CDR3 protein: CASSHRYSNQPQHF
clone size: many
CDR3 length: 14
D gene: NA
J gene: TRBJ1-5
V gene: TRBV4-3

CDR3 DNA: TGTGCCAGCAGCCAAGGAGGGGCTGGCTACACCTTC
CDR3 protein: CASSQGGAGYTF
clone size: many
CDR3 length: 12
D gene: NA
J gene: TRBJ1-2
V gene: TRBV3-1

CDR3 DNA: TGTGCCAGCAGTACCCCGGAGACCCAGTACTTC
CDR3 protein: CASSTPETQYF
clone size: NA
CDR3 length: 11
D gene: NA
J gene: TRBJ2-5
V gene: TRBV6-5

CDR3 DNA: TGCGCCAGCAGCCAAGAGCCCCGGAGACAGGGACTTAATTCACCCCTCCACTTT
CDR3 protein: CASSQEPRRQGLNSPLHF
clone size: few
CDR3 length: 18
D gene: TRBD1
J gene: TRBJ1-6
V gene: TRBV4-3

CDR3 DNA: TGTGCCAGCAGTCCCTCTCGGCACCCGTCCTACGAGCAGTACTTC
CDR3 protein: CASSPSRHPSYEQYF
clone size: NA
CDR3 length: 15
D gene: NA
J gene: TRBJ2-7
V gene: TRBV12-3/TRBV12-4

CDR3 DNA: TGTGCCAGCAGCCCAAATCTACCTGGAAACACCATATATTTT
CDR3 protein: CASSPNLPGNTIYF
clone size: many
CDR3 length: 14
D gene: NA
J gene: TRBJ1-3
V gene: TRBV7-2

CDR3 DNA: TGCAGTGCTAGAGATCGTACGGCCGGGCAGCCCCAGCATTTT
CDR3 protein: CSARDRTAGQPQHF
clone size: NA
CDR3 length: 14
D gene: NA
J gene: TRBJ1-5
V gene: TRBV20-1

CDR3 DNA: TGCAGTGCTAGAGATACAGGCACTGAAGCTTTCTTT
CDR3 protein: CSARDTGTEAFF
clone size: few
CDR3 length: 12
D gene: NA
J gene: TRBJ1-1
V gene: TRBV20-1

CDR3 DNA: TGCGCCAGCAGCTTGGGGTTGACACCAAACACTGAAGCTTTCTTT
CDR3 protein: CASSLGLTPNTEAFF
clone size: many
CDR3 length: 15
D gene: NA
J gene: TRBJ1-1
V gene: TRBV5-1

CDR3 DNA: TGTGCCAGCAGTTTAAGGCACTCCTACGAGCAGTACTTC
CDR3 protein: CASSLRHSYEQYF
clone size: few
CDR3 length: 13
D gene: NA
J gene: TRBJ2-7
V gene: TRBV27

CDR3 DNA: TGCAGTGCTAGAGAAGGTCCGACTCAGCCCCAGCATTTT
CDR3 protein: CSAREGPTQPQHF
clone size: NA
CDR3 length: 13
D gene: NA
J gene: TRBJ1-5
V gene: TRBV20-1

CDR3 DNA: TGCGCCAGCAGCCGATTAGGGGGGTACTCTGGAAACACCATATATTTT
CDR3 protein: CASSRLGGYSGNTIYF
clone size: many
CDR3 length: 16
D gene: NA
J gene: TRBJ1-3
V gene: TRBV5-1